Each of the 9 T cell receptor beta chains below was sequenced from the same sample in a study of T cells in Graves' hyperthyroidism and ophthalmopathy. There were TCR beta CDR3 regions amplified from RNA transcripts. Using the HTBI primer set, a first-round RT-PCR was run on the TCR CDR3. One entry per CDR3 protein, called by TCRdb with MiXCR from the multiplex PCR reads. This sample has about 640,000 distinct CDR3 sequences, with roughly 20% found just once. The sequencing sample was made of blood. The receptors come from a young man with Graves' ophthalmopathy.

This clonotype was found many times. The rearrangement joins TRBV3-1 to TRBJ2-3; 10 positions agree with TRBD2. CDR3 length: 15 residues. The ends lost 5 bases at V and 4 bases at J; junction bases unmatched: 6. CDR1 and CDR2 (germline): LGHDT, YNNKEL (reference sequence). The CDR3 coding sequence is TGTGCCAGCAGCTCTAGCGGGAGATCGTCAGATACGCAGTATTTT. Translating gives CASSSSGRSSDTQYF.

The V and J genes are TRBV6-1 and TRBJ2-1; 12 positions match TRBD2. The germline gives CDR1 MNHNS, CDR2 SASEGT. After removal of 7 bases from V and 3 bases from J, the junction contained 10 bases not matched to a gene. CDR3 length: 17 amino acids. The CDR3 loop reads CASTLTTSGGLYNEQFF. The CDR3 bases are TGTGCCAGCACGCTCACGACTAGCGGGGGTCTCTACAATGAGCAGTTCTTC.

This clonotype was counted only a few times. This rearrangement joins TRBV6-1 to TRBJ2-7; D is perhaps TRBD1 or TRBD2 (5 bases each). V was cut by 4 bases and J by 3 bases, with 16 bases left in between. This CDR3 region has 15 residues. The germline CDR1 and CDR2 sequences are MNHNS and SASEGT. The CDR3 region has the DNA TGTGCCAGCAGTGGAGGGACCGATGGGGGCTACGAGCAGTACTTC. Translated: CASSGGTDGGYEQYF.

This clonotype appeared a few times. The chain has TRBV12-5 and TRBJ2-1, with TRBD1 matching 11 bases. Germline V lookup: CDR1 LGHNT, CDR2 FRNRAP. The junction had 16 bases not matched to a gene; V was cut back by 5 bases and J by 10 bases. The CDR3 loop spans 17 amino acids. In nucleotides, the CDR3 is TGTGCTAGTGGTACCTCCATAGGACAGGGGGCTCTATACGAGCAGTTCTTC. Its translation: CASGTSIGQGALYEQFF.

This clonotype was counted a few times. The rearrangement links TRBV9 to TRBJ2-1, with 8 bases aligning to TRBD2. Germline V CDR1 and CDR2: SGDLS, YYNGEE. V lost 3 bases to trimming and J lost 0 bases; unmatched junction nucleotides: 17. The CDR3 runs 20 residues. Written as DNA, the CDR3 is TGTGCCAGCAGCGCCAATCCGGGACTAGAAGACTTGAGCTCCTACAATGAGCAGTTCTTC. Protein: CASSANPGLEDLSSYNEQFF.

This rearrangement joins TRBV29-1 to TRBJ2-7; possible D gene TRBD1, 6 bases. The V end was cut by 3 bases, the J end by 0 bases, with 15 bases between. This CDR3 has 15 amino acids. Germline values: CDR1 SQVTM, CDR2 ANQGSEA. CDR3 bases: TGCAGCGTTGATTTTGGACAGTCGAGCTCCTACGAGCAGTACTTC. Protein: CSVDFGQSSSYEQYF.

In nucleotides, the CDR3 is TGTGCCAGCAGCTCGTCGGACAGGGTATGGACAGATACGCAGTATTTT. This codes for CASSSSDRVWTDTQYF. This rearrangement joins TRBV7-9 to TRBJ2-3; 8 bases are shared with TRBD1. The CDR3 is made up of 16 amino acids. Trimming took 4 bases from V and 3 from J; bases not matched to a gene: 9. Germline loops: CDR1 SEHNR, CDR2 FQNEAQ (reference sequence).

This clonotype has more than one count but fewer than ten. The chain employs TRBV20-1 and TRBJ2-1, with TRBD2 identical over 11 bases. The germline gives CDR1 DFQATT, CDR2 SNEGSKA (reference sequence). The CDR3 totals 12 residues. In DNA, the CDR3 is TGCTCCTTAGCGGGAGGGCCGGGTGAGCAGTTCTTC. It yields the protein CSLAGGPGEQFF.

This clonotype was found many times. The V call is TRBV2, the J call TRBJ2-1; TRBD2 agrees at 14 bases. This CDR3 comprises 16 residues. Trimming took 7 bases from V and 5 from J; bases not matched to a gene: 7. Germline lookup yields CDR1 SNHLY and CDR2 FYNNEI. DNA of the CDR3: TGTGCCAGCACAGGGACTAGCGGGAGATACGACAATGAGCAGTTCTTC. It translates to CASTGTSGRYDNEQFF.